A selection of T cell receptor beta chains follows, all from one sample in a study of OX40 agonist ivuxolimab in advanced cancers. Assay used: immunoSEQ multiplex PCR; TCRdb lists only in-frame clones, some missing. The sample contains about 63,000 clones, 70% to 90% of which appear only once. This specimen was CD4+ or CD8+ T cells sorted from blood, taken in a trial of the OX40 agonist ivuxolimab. The receptor source for this set is an adult with an advanced solid tumor such as melanoma, head and neck, liver or kidney cancer. CDR3s include the opening cysteine and the closing phenylalanine or tryptophan. A D gene is named only where the DNA matches it firmly. Expanded clones get a size class; other rows say once, few or many, or leave the size out.

CASTLAESYNEQFF	TGTGCCAGCACGCTAGCGGAATCCTACAATGAGCAGTTCTTC	14	TRBD2	TRBJ2-1	TRBV11-2	.
CASSTGTAGNEQFF	TGTGCCAGCAGTACCGGGACAGCCGGGAATGAGCAGTTCTTC	14	TRBD1	TRBJ2-1	TRBV6-1	.
CASSLMRDTSHEQYF	TGCGCCAGCAGCCTGATGAGGGACACCTCCCACGAGCAGTACTTC	15	.	TRBJ2-7	TRBV5-1	once
CASSLGGNSYNEQFF	TGCGCCAGCAGCTTGGGAGGGAACTCCTACAATGAGCAGTTCTTC	15	.	TRBJ2-1	TRBV5-1	.
CASSPGLDEKLFF	TGTGCCAGCAGCCCTGGGCTCGACGAAAAACTGTTTTTT	13	.	TRBJ1-4	TRBV7-9	.
CASSLSGRSPYEQYF	TGTGCCAGCAGCTTAAGCGGGAGGTCCCCCTACGAGCAGTACTTC	15	TRBD2	TRBJ2-7	TRBV7-2	.
CASRGSGGTAFFDTIYF	TGTGCCAGCAGGGGATCGGGAGGTACGGCCTTTTTCGACACCATATATTTT	17	.	TRBJ1-3	TRBV28	.
CASSHTWNTEAFF	TGCGCCAGCAGCCATACATGGAACACTGAAGCTTTCTTT	13	.	TRBJ1-1	TRBV4-3	few
CASSEAGQGETQYF	TGTGCCAGCAGTGAAGCGGGACAGGGAGAGACCCAGTACTTC	14	TRBD1	TRBJ2-5	TRBV2	.
CASSFGGAGALWGETQYF	TGTGCCAGCAGCTTCGGAGGGGCGGGAGCACTTTGGGGAGAGACCCAGTACTTC	18	TRBD2	TRBJ2-5	TRBV5-6	.
CASSSQGNGEKLFF	TGTGCCAGCAGCTCTCAGGGTAATGGGGAAAAACTGTTTTTT	14	.	TRBJ1-4	TRBV7-2	few
CASRPVAGGPEQFF	TGCGCCAGCCGGCCGGTAGCGGGAGGACCCGAGCAGTTCTTC	14	TRBD2	TRBJ2-1	TRBV4-1	few
CATSRDLNSGATGELFF	TGTGCCACCAGCAGAGATCTGAACTCGGGGGCGACCGGGGAGCTGTTTTTT	17	.	TRBJ2-2	TRBV15	.
CASSALGTALYGYTF	TGTGCCAGCAGTGCCTTAGGGACGGCCCTCTATGGCTACACCTTC	15	.	TRBJ1-2	TRBV25-1	.
CASSLRGSDEQFF	TGTGCCAGCAGCTTACGGGGAAGCGATGAGCAGTTCTTC	13	.	TRBJ2-1	TRBV7-9	.
CASSDGKIGSYEQYF	TGTGCCAGCAGTGATGGAAAGATAGGTTCCTACGAGCAGTACTTC	15	.	TRBJ2-7	TRBV6-1	.
CASSPRGRNYGYTF	TGTGCCAGCTCACCGCGGGGGCGGAACTATGGCTACACCTTC	14	.	TRBJ1-2	TRBV18	.
CASRPLRGVNTGELFF	TGTGCCAGCAGGCCGTTGCGGGGGGTGAACACCGGGGAGCTGTTTTTT	16	TRBD2	TRBJ2-2	TRBV7-8	once
CASSLMPGGHNEQFF	TGTGCCAGCAGCTTAATGCCAGGGGGACACAATGAGCAGTTCTTC	15	TRBD1	TRBJ2-1	TRBV7-3	.
CASTSLAGGRPTGELFF	TGTGCCAGTACGTCCCTAGCGGGAGGGAGGCCCACCGGGGAGCTGTTTTTT	17	TRBD2	TRBJ2-2	TRBV19	.
CASSHPPPYNEQFF	TGCGCCAGCAGCCACCCCCCCCCTTACAATGAGCAGTTCTTC	14	.	TRBJ2-1	TRBV4-1	once
CASSLRGTGGQYF	TGTGCCAGCAGCCTCCGAGGCACGGGTGGGCAGTATTTT	13	.	TRBJ2-3	TRBV6-5	.
CAWSSTGYEQYF	TGTGCCTGGAGTTCAACAGGGTACGAGCAGTACTTC	12	.	TRBJ2-7	TRBV30	medium-sized
CASSLQAGGPPYNEQFF	TGTGCCAGCAGCTTACAAGCGGGAGGGCCCCCCTACAATGAGCAGTTCTTC	17	TRBD2	TRBJ2-1	TRBV11-2	.
CASSYQREGQPQHF	TGTGCCAGCAGCTATCAGAGGGAGGGTCAGCCCCAGCATTTT	14	.	TRBJ1-5	TRBV11-2	few
CATRLAGVVTGELFF	TGTGCCACCCGACTAGCGGGAGTGGTCACCGGGGAGCTGTTTTTT	15	TRBD2	TRBJ2-2	TRBV28	.
CASRKTSGDNEQFF	TGTGCCAGCAGGAAAACTAGCGGAGACAATGAGCAGTTCTTC	14	TRBD2	TRBJ2-1	TRBV6-6	.
CASSYDGTAYSNQPQHF	TGTGCCAGCAGCTACGACGGGACAGCTTATAGCAATCAGCCCCAGCATTTT	17	TRBD1	TRBJ1-5	TRBV28	.
CASSQAGYNEQFF	TGTGCCAGCAGCCAAGCGGGATACAATGAGCAGTTCTTC	13	TRBD2	TRBJ2-1	TRBV9	.
CASSQGTGQPQHF	TGTGCCAGCTCCCAGGGGACGGGTCAGCCCCAGCATTTT	13	.	TRBJ1-5	TRBV18	.
CASTRTSMAISYEQYF	TGTGCCAGCACAAGGACTAGCATGGCAATATCCTACGAGCAGTACTTC	16	TRBD2	TRBJ2-7	TRBV6-6	.
CASSLVQGNEKLFF	TGCGCCAGCAGCTTGGTACAGGGTAATGAAAAACTGTTTTTT	14	.	TRBJ1-4	TRBV5-1	.
CASSLDQISGELFF	TGTGCCAGCAGCTTAGATCAAATATCCGGGGAGCTGTTTTTT	14	.	TRBJ2-2	TRBV7-8	.